Listed below are T cell receptor beta chains from one sample, sequenced in a study of T cells in Graves' hyperthyroidism and ophthalmopathy. TCRdb ran MiXCR on the multiplex PCR reads and lists one entry per CDR3 protein. Of hundreds of thousands of distinct CDR3 sequences listed, around 15% are singletons. What was sequenced was blood. The receptors here all came from a woman aged 18-29 years with Graves' hyperthyroidism. The CDR3 runs from the conserved cysteine through the conserved F or W. Each record gives: J gene, V gene, D gene, clone size, CDR3 protein, CDR3 DNA. A D gene is named only where the DNA matches it firmly. Part of the rows lack a size; the others show once, few, many or a class for expanded clones.

TRBJ2-2	TRBV30	NA	many	CAGRPRGRFTGELFF	TGTGCCGGCCGCCCACGAGGGCGGTTCACCGGGGAGCTGTTTTTT
TRBJ2-7	TRBV4-1	NA	many	CASSQEGVSAGSLLYEQYF	TGCGCCAGCAGCCAAGAGGGTGTTAGCGCGGGAAGTCTTCTCTACGAGCAGTACTTC
TRBJ1-2	TRBV28	NA	many	CASSVRGFGYTF	TGTGCCAGCAGTGTCCGAGGGTTTGGCTACACCTTC
TRBJ2-3	TRBV30	NA	NA	CAWDLGADTQYF	TGTGCCTGGGATCTGGGGGCGGATACGCAGTATTTT
TRBJ2-1	TRBV9	NA	few	CASSVGGRLGNEQFF	TGTGCCAGCAGCGTAGGAGGTAGGCTGGGGAATGAGCAGTTCTTC
TRBJ1-4	TRBV19	NA	NA	CASSISGRTSEKLFF	TGTGCCAGTAGTATTTCGGGCAGGACCTCAGAAAAACTGTTTTTT
TRBJ2-7	TRBV13	NA	many	CASSSSPSYAQANYEQYF	TGTGCCAGCAGCTCATCCCCCTCCTACGCCCAAGCAAACTACGAGCAGTACTTC
TRBJ2-3	TRBV7-9	TRBD1	NA	CASSLEPGQGDTQYF	TGTGCCAGCAGCTTAGAGCCGGGACAGGGGGATACGCAGTATTTT
TRBJ2-1	TRBV9	TRBD2	few	CASSVGPSGSFDNEQFF	TGTGCCAGCAGCGTCGGGCCTAGCGGGAGCTTCGACAATGAGCAGTTCTTC
TRBJ2-3	TRBV6-1	NA	NA	CASTRSLVPDTQYF	TGTGCCAGCACCCGTTCCTTGGTACCAGATACGCAGTATTTT
TRBJ2-1	TRBV7-3	TRBD2	many	CASSPTSGTEQFF	TGTGCCAGCAGCCCGACTAGCGGGACTGAGCAGTTCTTC
TRBJ2-1	TRBV30	TRBD2	many	CAWSVTSGREQFF	TGTGCCTGGAGTGTGACTAGCGGGAGGGAGCAGTTCTTC
TRBJ2-1	TRBV6-1	TRBD1	NA	CASRLQGANEQFF	TGTGCCAGCAGACTACAGGGGGCCAATGAGCAGTTCTTC
TRBJ2-7	TRBV5-5	NA	NA	CASSLGPPLGINSYEQYF	TGTGCCAGCAGCTTGGGCCCCCCTCTGGGAATCAACTCCTACGAGCAGTACTTC
TRBJ1-5	TRBV2	TRBD1	NA	CASSQGAIHQPQHF	TGTGCCAGCAGCCAGGGGGCTATCCATCAGCCCCAGCATTTT
TRBJ1-5	TRBV7-9	NA	many	CASSLAGRSNQPQHF	TGTGCCAGCAGCTTAGCGGGGCGAAGCAATCAGCCCCAGCATTTT
TRBJ2-1	TRBV27	TRBD2	many	CASSLLAGGQGNEQFF	TGTGCCAGCAGTTTATTAGCGGGAGGGCAGGGGAATGAGCAGTTCTTC
TRBJ1-5	TRBV19	TRBD1	once	CASRLTGSKGNQPQHF	TGTGCCAGTAGATTGACAGGGTCTAAGGGCAATCAGCCCCAGCATTTT
TRBJ2-7	TRBV7-2	NA	many	CASSLVPEHYEQYF	TGTGCCAGCAGCTTAGTACCGGAACACTACGAGCAGTACTTC
TRBJ2-1	TRBV15	NA	NA	CATSRVDAYNEQFF	TGTGCCACCAGCAGAGTGGACGCATACAATGAGCAGTTCTTC
TRBJ2-1	TRBV9	TRBD2	NA	CASSVGGGLAGRMNEQFF	TGTGCCAGCAGCGTAGGGGGCGGACTAGCGGGAAGAATGAATGAGCAGTTCTTC
TRBJ2-1	TRBV7-2	NA	many	CASSPKYSGVVFEQFF	TGTGCCAGCAGCCCCAAATACTCGGGGGTGGTCTTTGAGCAGTTCTTC
TRBJ2-5	TRBV3-1	TRBD2	many	CASSPGLAGEETQYF	TGTGCCAGCAGCCCGGGACTAGCGGGAGAAGAGACCCAGTACTTC
TRBJ2-5	TRBV2	NA	few	CASSVVAGTQYF	TGTGCCAGCTCCGTAGTTGCGGGGACCCAGTACTTC
TRBJ2-1	TRBV7-9	TRBD2	NA	CASSTNSGRAFNEQFF	TGTGCCAGCAGCACCAATAGCGGGAGGGCCTTCAATGAGCAGTTCTTC
TRBJ2-6	TRBV28	TRBD2	NA	CASGGGSAGANVLTF	TGTGCCAGCGGGGGGGGTAGTGCTGGGGCCAACGTCCTGACTTTC
TRBJ2-3	TRBV4-1	NA	NA	CASSQGPAESDTQYF	TGCGCCAGCAGCCAAGGACCGGCGGAGTCAGATACGCAGTATTTT
TRBJ1-5	TRBV20-1	TRBD1	few	CSATGTGGGNRPQHF	TGCAGTGCAACAGGGACAGGGGGCGGCAATCGGCCCCAGCATTTT
TRBJ2-1	TRBV7-9	NA	NA	CASSLSGGSSYEQFF	TGTGCCAGCAGCTTATCCGGGGGAAGCTCCTACGAGCAGTTCTTC
TRBJ1-6	TRBV6-1	NA	few	CASSYEGRSNSPLHF	TGTGCCAGCAGTTACGAAGGGAGATCAAATTCACCCCTCCACTTT
TRBJ2-2	TRBV10-3	NA	many	CAISESTRGYTGELFF	TGTGCCATCAGTGAGTCAACTAGGGGGTACACCGGGGAGCTGTTTTTT
TRBJ2-1	TRBV19	TRBD1	few	CASTLDRGPWNEQFF	TGTGCCAGTACCCTGGACAGGGGGCCATGGAATGAGCAGTTCTTC
TRBJ2-1	TRBV7-2	NA	few	CASSLEVLNEQFF	TGTGCCAGCAGCTTAGAGGTGCTGAATGAGCAGTTCTTC
TRBJ2-1	TRBV18	NA	many	CASSPGQGRTNEQFF	TGTGCCAGCTCACCAGGGCAGGGGCGGACGAATGAGCAGTTCTTC
TRBJ1-2	TRBV2	TRBD1	many	CASSYRGGDGYTF	TGTGCCAGCAGCTACAGGGGCGGTGATGGCTACACCTTC
TRBJ2-1	TRBV30	TRBD2	many	CAWSGGRSGSGRINEQFF	TGTGCCTGGAGTGGGGGGCGATCGGGAAGCGGGAGGATCAATGAGCAGTTCTTC
TRBJ1-1	TRBV2	NA	many	CARSDSLPNTEAFF	TGTGCCAGGTCAGACAGTTTGCCGAACACTGAAGCTTTCTTT
TRBJ2-1	TRBV12-3/TRBV12-4	NA	NA	CASSVKYNEQFF	TGTGCCAGCAGTGTAAAGTACAATGAGCAGTTCTTC
TRBJ2-5	TRBV5-1	NA	few	CASSFEIIEETQYF	TGCGCCAGCAGCTTTGAAATCATCGAAGAGACCCAGTACTTC
TRBJ2-1	TRBV4-1	TRBD2	NA	CASSQGPQSGMGEQFF	TGCGCCAGCAGCCAAGGCCCCCAGAGCGGGATGGGTGAGCAGTTCTTC
TRBJ2-7	TRBV12-3/TRBV12-4	TRBD2	many	CASSLLAGGPQYF	TGTGCCAGCAGTTTGCTCGCGGGAGGGCCGCAGTACTTC
TRBJ2-5	TRBV6-6	NA	NA	CASSYTINREETQYF	TGTGCCAGCAGTTACACGATTAACAGGGAAGAGACCCAGTACTTC
TRBJ1-1	TRBV28	NA	many	CASRTAGMGDTEAFF	TGTGCCAGCAGGACAGCAGGGATGGGGGACACTGAAGCTTTCTTT
TRBJ1-2	TRBV28	NA	many	CASSLIGFPYGYTF	TGTGCCAGCAGTTTGATAGGCTTTCCCTATGGCTACACCTTC
TRBJ2-7	TRBV12-3/TRBV12-4	NA	few	CASIGVGPRTSNYEQYF	TGTGCCAGCATTGGGGTCGGGCCCCGCACTTCTAACTACGAGCAGTACTTC
TRBJ1-1	TRBV5-1	TRBD1	NA	CASSLAGQVTEAFF	TGCGCCAGCAGCTTGGCTGGACAGGTAACTGAAGCTTTCTTT
TRBJ2-1	TRBV2	TRBD2	many	CASSEAGGFVEQFF	TGTGCCAGCAGTGAGGCGGGAGGATTCGTTGAGCAGTTCTTC
TRBJ1-4	TRBV7-6	TRBD1	many	CASSPGQNMRSEKLFF	TGTGCCAGCAGCCCGGGACAGAACATGAGGAGTGAAAAACTGTTTTTT
TRBJ2-1	TRBV18	TRBD2	NA	CASSPGLAGNGEQFF	TGTGCCAGCTCACCAGGACTAGCGGGGAATGGTGAGCAGTTCTTC
TRBJ2-2	TRBV7-9	NA	many	CASSFLRQRGTGELFF	TGTGCCAGCAGCTTTTTGCGACAGAGAGGTACCGGGGAGCTGTTTTTT
TRBJ2-5	TRBV30	NA	many	CAWSVTMGMQETQYF	TGTGCCTGGAGTGTAACTATGGGGATGCAAGAGACCCAGTACTTC
TRBJ2-7	TRBV6-1	NA	many	CASILKAGVDEQYF	TGTGCCAGCATACTAAAGGCAGGGGTGGATGAGCAGTACTTC
TRBJ2-7	TRBV28	NA	NA	CASSSHMDEISSYEQYF	TGTGCCAGCAGTTCGCATATGGACGAAATTAGCTCCTACGAGCAGTACTTC
TRBJ1-1	TRBV18	TRBD1	many	CASSPQGATEAFF	TGTGCCAGCTCACCACAGGGGGCCACTGAAGCTTTCTTT